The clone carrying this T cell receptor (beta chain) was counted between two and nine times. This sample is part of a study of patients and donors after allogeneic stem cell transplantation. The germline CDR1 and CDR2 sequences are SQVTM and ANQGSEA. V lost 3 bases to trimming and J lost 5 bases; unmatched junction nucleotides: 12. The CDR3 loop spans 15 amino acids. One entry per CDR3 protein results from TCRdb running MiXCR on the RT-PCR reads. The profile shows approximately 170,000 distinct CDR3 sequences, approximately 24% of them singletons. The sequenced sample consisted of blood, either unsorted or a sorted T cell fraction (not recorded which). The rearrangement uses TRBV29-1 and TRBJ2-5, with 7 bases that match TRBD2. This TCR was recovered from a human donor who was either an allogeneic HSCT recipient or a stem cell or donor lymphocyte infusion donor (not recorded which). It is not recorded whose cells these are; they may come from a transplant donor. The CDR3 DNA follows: TGCAGCGTTGATCTTTCGGCTAGCGGAGGGGAGACCCAGTACTTC. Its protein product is CSVDLSASGGETQYF.